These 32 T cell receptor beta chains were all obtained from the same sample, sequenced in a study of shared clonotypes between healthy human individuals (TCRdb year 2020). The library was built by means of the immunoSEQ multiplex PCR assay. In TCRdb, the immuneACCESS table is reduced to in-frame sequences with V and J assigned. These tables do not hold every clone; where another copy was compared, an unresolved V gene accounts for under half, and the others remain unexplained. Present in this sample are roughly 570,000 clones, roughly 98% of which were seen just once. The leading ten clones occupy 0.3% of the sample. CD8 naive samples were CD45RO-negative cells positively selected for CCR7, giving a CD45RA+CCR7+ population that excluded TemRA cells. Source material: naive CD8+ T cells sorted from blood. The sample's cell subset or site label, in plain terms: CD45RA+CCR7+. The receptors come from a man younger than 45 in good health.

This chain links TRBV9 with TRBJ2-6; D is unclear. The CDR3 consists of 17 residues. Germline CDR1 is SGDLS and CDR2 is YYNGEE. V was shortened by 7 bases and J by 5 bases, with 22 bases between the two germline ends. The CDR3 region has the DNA TGTGCCAGCGAAACCGGGTACAAACAAAGTCGGGCCAACGTCCTGACTTTC. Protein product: CASETGYKQSRANVLTF.

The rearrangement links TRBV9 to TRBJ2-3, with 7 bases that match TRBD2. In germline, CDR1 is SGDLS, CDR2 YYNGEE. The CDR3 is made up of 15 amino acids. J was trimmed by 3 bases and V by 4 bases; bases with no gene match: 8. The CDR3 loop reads CASSFDGSGTDTQYF. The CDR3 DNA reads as TGTGCCAGCAGCTTTGATGGTAGCGGGACAGATACGCAGTATTTT.

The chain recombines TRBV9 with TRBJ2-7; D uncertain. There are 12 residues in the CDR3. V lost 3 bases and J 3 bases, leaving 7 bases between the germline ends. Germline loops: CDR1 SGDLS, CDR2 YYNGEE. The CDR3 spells CASSGNDYEQYF. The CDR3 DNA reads TGTGCCAGCAGCGGGAACGACTACGAGCAGTACTTC.

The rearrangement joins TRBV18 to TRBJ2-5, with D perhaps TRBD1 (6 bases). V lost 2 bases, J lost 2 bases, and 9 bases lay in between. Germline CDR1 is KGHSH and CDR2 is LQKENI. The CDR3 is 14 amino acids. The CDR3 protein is CASSPRGYQETQYF. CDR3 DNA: TGTGCCAGCTCACCAAGGGGGTATCAAGAGACCCAGTACTTC.

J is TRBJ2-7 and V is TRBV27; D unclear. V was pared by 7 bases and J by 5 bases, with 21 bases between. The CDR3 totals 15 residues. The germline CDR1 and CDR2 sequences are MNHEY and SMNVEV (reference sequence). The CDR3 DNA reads TGTGCCAGCACCAGGTCGTCGGCTCTGGTGAACGAGCAGTACTTC. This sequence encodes CASTRSSALVNEQYF.

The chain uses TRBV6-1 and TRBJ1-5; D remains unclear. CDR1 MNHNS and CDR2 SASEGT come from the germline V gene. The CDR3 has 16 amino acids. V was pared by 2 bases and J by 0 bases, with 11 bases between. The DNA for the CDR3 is TGTGCCAGCAGTGAATACAATGATTATAGCAATCAGCCCCAGCATTTT. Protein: CASSEYNDYSNQPQHF.

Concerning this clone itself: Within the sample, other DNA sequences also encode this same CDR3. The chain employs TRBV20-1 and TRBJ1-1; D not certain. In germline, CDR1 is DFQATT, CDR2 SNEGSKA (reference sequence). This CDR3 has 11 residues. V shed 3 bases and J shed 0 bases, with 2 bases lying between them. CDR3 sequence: CSASLNTEAFF. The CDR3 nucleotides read TGCAGTGCTAGTCTGAACACTGAAGCTTTCTTT.

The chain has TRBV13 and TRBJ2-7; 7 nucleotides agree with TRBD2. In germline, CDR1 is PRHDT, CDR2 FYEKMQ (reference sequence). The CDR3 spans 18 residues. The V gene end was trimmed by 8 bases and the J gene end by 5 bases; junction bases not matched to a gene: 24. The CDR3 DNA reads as TGTGCCAGCGCCTCCGGCGGGGGAGACACTTTCGCACAGCACGAGCAGTACTTC. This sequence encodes CASASGGGDTFAQHEQYF.

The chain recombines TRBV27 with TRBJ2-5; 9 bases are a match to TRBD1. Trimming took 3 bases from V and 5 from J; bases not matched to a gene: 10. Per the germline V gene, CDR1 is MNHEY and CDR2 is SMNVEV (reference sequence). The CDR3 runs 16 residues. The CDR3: CASSLLWDRVTETQYF. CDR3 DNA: TGTGCCAGCAGTTTGCTTTGGGACAGGGTAACGGAGACCCAGTACTTC.

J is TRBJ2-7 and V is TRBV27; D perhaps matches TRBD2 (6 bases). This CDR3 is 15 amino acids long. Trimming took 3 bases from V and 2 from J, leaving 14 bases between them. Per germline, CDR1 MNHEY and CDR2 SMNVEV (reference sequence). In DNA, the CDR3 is TGTGCCAGCAGTTTTATGGCGGGATGGGCCTACGAGCAGTACTTC. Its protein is CASSFMAGWAYEQYF.

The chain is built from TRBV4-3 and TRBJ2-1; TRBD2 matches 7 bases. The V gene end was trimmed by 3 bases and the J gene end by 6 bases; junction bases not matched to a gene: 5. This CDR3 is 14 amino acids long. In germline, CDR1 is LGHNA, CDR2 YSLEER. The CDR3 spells CASSQGEGINEQFF. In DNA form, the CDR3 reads TGCGCCAGCAGCCAGGGGGAGGGCATCAATGAGCAGTTCTTC.

CDR3 sequence (DNA): TGCGCCAGCAGCTTGGCCGGGACTAGCCTGAACACCGGGGAGCTGTTTTTT. Protein: CASSLAGTSLNTGELFF. V and J are TRBV5-1 and TRBJ2-2; 9 nucleotides agree with TRBD2. J gave up 1 base and V 0 bases, and 4 bases lay outside the gene matches. Germline values: CDR1 SGHRS, CDR2 YFSETQ. This CDR3 contains 17 residues.

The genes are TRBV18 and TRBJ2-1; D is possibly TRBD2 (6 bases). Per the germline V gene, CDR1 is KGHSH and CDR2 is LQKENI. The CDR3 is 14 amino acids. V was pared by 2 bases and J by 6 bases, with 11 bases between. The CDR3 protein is CASSPETSRNEQFF. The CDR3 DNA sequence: TGTGCCAGCTCACCAGAGACTAGTCGCAATGAGCAGTTCTTC.

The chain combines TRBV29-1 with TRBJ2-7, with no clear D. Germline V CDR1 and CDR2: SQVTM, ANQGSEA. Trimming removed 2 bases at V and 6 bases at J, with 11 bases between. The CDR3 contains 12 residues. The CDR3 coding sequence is TGCAGCGTTGAATGGCGTCTCGGCGAGCAGTACTTC. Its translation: CSVEWRLGEQYF.

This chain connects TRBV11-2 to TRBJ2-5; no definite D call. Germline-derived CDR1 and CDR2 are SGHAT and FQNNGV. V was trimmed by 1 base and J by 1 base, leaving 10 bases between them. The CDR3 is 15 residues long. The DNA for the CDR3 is TGTGCCAGCAGCTTAGTTGCCGGTCCCCAAGAGACCCAGTACTTC. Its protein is CASSLVAGPQETQYF.

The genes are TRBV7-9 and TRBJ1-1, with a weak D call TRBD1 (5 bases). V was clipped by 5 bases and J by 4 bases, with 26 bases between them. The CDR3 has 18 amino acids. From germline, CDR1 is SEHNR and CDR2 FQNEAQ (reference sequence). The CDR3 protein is CASSITSDLKGSGTEAFF. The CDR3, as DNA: TGTGCCAGCAGCATCACCTCGGACCTAAAGGGGTCGGGCACTGAAGCTTTCTTT.

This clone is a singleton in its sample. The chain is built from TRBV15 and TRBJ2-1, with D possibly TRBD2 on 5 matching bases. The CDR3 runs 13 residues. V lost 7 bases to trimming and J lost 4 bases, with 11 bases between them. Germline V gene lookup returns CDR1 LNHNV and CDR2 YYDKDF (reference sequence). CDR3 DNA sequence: TGTGCCACCAATGTGGACTCTTACAATGAGCAGTTCTTC. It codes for CATNVDSYNEQFF.

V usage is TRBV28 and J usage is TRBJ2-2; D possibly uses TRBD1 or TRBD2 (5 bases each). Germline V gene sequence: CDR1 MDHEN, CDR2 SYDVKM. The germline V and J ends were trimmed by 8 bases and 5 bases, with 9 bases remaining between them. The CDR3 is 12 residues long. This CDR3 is CASPGPTGELFF. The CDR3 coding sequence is TGTGCCAGCCCGGGACCTACCGGGGAGCTGTTTTTT.

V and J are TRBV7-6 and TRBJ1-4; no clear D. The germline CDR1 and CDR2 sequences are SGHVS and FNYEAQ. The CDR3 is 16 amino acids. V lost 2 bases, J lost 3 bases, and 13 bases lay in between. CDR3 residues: CASSLFGVRSNEKLFF. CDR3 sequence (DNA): TGTGCCAGCAGCTTATTCGGGGTTAGGTCTAATGAAAAACTGTTTTTT.

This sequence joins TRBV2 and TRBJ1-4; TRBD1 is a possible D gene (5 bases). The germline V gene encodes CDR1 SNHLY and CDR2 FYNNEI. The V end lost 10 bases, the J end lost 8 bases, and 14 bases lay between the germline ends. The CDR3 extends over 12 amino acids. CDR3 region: CATQGGREKLFF. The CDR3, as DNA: TGTGCCACCCAGGGTGGGCGGGAAAAACTGTTTTTT.

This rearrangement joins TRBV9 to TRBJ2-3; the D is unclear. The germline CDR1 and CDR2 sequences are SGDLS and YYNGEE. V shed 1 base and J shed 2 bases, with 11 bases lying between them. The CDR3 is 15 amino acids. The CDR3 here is CASSVYSGDTDTQYF. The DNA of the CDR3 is TGTGCCAGCAGCGTATATTCAGGAGACACAGATACGCAGTATTTT.

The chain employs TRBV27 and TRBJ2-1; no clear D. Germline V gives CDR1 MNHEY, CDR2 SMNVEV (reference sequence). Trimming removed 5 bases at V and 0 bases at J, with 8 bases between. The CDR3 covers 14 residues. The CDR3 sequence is CASSPQSSYNEQFF. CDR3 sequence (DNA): TGTGCCAGCAGTCCACAGAGCTCCTACAATGAGCAGTTCTTC.

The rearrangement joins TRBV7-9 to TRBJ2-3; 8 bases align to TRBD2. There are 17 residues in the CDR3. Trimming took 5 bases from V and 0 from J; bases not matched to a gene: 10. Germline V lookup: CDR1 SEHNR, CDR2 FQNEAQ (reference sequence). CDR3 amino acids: CASSPPGASGSTDTQYF. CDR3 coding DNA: TGTGCCAGCAGCCCCCCCGGGGCTAGCGGGAGCACAGATACGCAGTATTTT.

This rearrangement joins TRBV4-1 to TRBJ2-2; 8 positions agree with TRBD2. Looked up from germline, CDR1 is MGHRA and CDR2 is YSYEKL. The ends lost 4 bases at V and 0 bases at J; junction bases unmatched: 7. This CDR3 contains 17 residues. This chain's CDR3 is CASSPGGTAANTGELFF. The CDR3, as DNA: TGCGCCAGCAGCCCGGGGGGGACGGCCGCGAACACCGGGGAGCTGTTTTTT.

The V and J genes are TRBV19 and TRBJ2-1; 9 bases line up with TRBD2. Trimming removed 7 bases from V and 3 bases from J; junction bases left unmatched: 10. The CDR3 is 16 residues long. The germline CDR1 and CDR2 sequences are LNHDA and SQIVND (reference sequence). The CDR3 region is CASNPRLAVLYNEQFF. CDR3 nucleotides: TGTGCCAGTAACCCAAGACTAGCGGTGCTCTACAATGAGCAGTTCTTC.

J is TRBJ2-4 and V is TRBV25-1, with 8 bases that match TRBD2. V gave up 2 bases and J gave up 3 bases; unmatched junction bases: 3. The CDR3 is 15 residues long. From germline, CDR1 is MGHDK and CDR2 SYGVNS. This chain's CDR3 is CASSEAAGVKNIQYF. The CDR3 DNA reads TGTGCCAGCAGTGAAGCAGCGGGAGTCAAAAACATTCAGTACTTC.

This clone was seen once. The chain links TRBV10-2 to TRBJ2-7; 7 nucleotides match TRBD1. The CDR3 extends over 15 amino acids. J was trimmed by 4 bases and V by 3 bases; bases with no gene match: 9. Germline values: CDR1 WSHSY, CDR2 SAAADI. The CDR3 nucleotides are TGCGCCAGCAGTGATCCGGGACAGATAACTTACGAGCAGTACTTC. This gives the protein CASSDPGQITYEQYF.

The CDR3 protein is CASSLGGGPSTYF. CDR3 nucleotide sequence: TGTGCCAGCAGCTTAGGCGGGGGCCCAAGCACTTACTTC. The V call is TRBV7-9, the J call TRBJ2-7, with D tentatively TRBD2 (7 bases). There are 13 residues in the CDR3. The V and J ends lost 1 base and 13 bases respectively, with 17 bases between them. CDR1 SEHNR and CDR2 FQNEAQ come from the germline V gene (reference sequence).

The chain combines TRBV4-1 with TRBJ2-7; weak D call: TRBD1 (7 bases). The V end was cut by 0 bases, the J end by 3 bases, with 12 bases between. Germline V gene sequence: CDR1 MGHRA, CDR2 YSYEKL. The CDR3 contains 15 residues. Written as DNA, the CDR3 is TGCGCCAGCAGCCAAGAAGGCGGGACAGACTACGAGCAGTACTTC. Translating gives CASSQEGGTDYEQYF.

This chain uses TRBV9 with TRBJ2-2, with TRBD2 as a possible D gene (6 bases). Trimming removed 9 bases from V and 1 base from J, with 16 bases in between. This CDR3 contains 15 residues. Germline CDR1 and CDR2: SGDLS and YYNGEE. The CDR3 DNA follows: TGTGCCACCGGGGGAAGTCGGGGGAACACCGGGGAGCTGTTTTTT. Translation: CATGGSRGNTGELFF.

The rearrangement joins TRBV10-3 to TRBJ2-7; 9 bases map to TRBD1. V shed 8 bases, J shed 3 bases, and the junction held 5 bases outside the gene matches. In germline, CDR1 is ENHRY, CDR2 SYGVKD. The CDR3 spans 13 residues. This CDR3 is CAIGPGQGYEQYF. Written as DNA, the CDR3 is TGTGCCATCGGACCGGGACAGGGCTACGAGCAGTACTTC.

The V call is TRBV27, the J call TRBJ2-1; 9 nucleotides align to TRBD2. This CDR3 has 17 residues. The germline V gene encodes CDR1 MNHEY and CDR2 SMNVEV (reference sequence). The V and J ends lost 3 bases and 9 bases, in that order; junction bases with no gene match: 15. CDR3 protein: CASSFSLPGLAEGEQFF. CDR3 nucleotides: TGTGCCAGCAGTTTCTCCCTACCGGGACTAGCTGAAGGTGAGCAGTTCTTC.